This TCR beta chain was sequenced in a study of response to subunit inactivated influenza vaccine (dated by TCRdb to between 2018 and 2020). Broadly, across the study: Deep quantitative T cell receptor repertoire profiling was used in the study to track responses to a trivalent subunit inactivated influenza vaccine. Broader findings and caveats from the paper: According to the authors, only a limited number of new T cells may be recruited by each seasonal influenza vaccination.

The CDR3 spans 15 residues, from the cysteine through the phenylalanine. Of the read, only the CDR3 DNA is kept; its 45 bases are in frame from base 1. V trim: 6 bases; J trim: 2 bases; unmatched bases: 6. Taken from the germline V gene, the CDR1 and CDR2 loops are MNHEY and SVGEGT. About this clonotype itself: Its antigen specificity is not known. Per-base quality was not reported, and no clone a single base away is much larger than it.

The method behind the library was RT-PCR. Sequenced using an Illumina HiSeq 2500. The public reads were run again by TCRdb, first through fastp at Q25 and then through MiXCR, and only productive beta chains were kept. Rows are unified per CDR3 protein, each entry keeping the most common DNA and genes. For this sample the table gives approximately 520,000 distinct CDR3 sequences, of which more than 15% were detected only once. The top ten clonotypes cover 3% to 3.5% of the sample. The chain is encoded by TRBV6-2 or TRBV6-3 joined to TRBJ2-3; 9 bases in between match TRBD2. The sequences come from CD4+ T cells sorted from PBMCs, collected around 25 months after vaccination. The TCR was taken from a man aged 50 to 69 who received an inactivated influenza vaccine. Donor details come from another sample of the same person, matched by shared clones. The sequenced DNA: TGTGCCAGCAGCAACCTAGCGGGGAACACAGATACGCAGTATTTT. Its protein product is CASSNLAGNTDTQYF.